The T cell receptor (beta chain) described here comes from a study of blood T cell repertoires in COVID-19. Libraries were prepared by immunoSEQ multiplex PCR; TCRdb keeps only in-frame clonotypes and omits some of them. The table has 40,000 to 55,000 clones, around 83% seen once. The V and J ends lost 5 bases and 1 base, in that order; junction bases with no gene match: 7. CDR1 and CDR2 from the germline V gene are SQVTM and ANQGSEA. The CDR3 has 15 residues. Sequencing used peripheral blood. The chain couples TRBV29-1 to TRBJ2-7; 11 bases line up with TRBD2. This TCR was sampled from a human donor in a cohort sampled during active COVID-19. The chain's CDR3 is CSVTTTSGGSYEQYF. The DNA of the CDR3 is TGCAGCGTTACCACAACTAGCGGGGGTTCCTACGAGCAGTACTTC.